The source of this T cell receptor beta chain is a study of tissue T cells after allogeneic stem cell transplantation. General study results and limits: Shared clones across patients were few; motif clustering revealed tissue-specific shared signatures. Which tissue TCRs were alloreactive or antigen-specific was not determined. Some clones might be persisting host cells.

Sequencing was performed with immunoSEQ multiplex PCR; in TCRdb, only in-frame clones are kept and a portion is missing. The sample records approximately 700 clones, roughly 40% being singletons. Concerning this clone itself: Its antigen remains unidentified.

Trimming took 5 bases from V and 8 from J; bases not matched to a gene: 5. Germline lookup yields CDR1 SGHTA and CDR2 FQGNSA. The CDR3 runs 14 residues. Specimen: descending colon tissue, collected at autopsy. The clonotype originates from a female patient aged 35 to 69 with steroid-refractory graft-versus-host disease after an allogeneic stem cell transplant. Some T cells may arise from the graft donor. The chain recombines TRBV7-2 with TRBJ2-4, with 11 nucleotides matching TRBD1. CDR3 sequence reads: CASSPGTGGDIQYF. CDR3 sequence (DNA): TGTGCCAGCAGCCCTGGGACAGGGGGGGACATTCAGTACTTC.